The 13 T cell receptor beta chains below were found in one sample sequenced in a study of T cells in Graves' hyperthyroidism and ophthalmopathy. The TCR beta CDR3 regions underwent amplification using RNA transcripts as the source. First-round RT-PCR targeting the TCR CDR3 was performed with the HTBI primer set. Via MiXCR, TCRdb re-called the multiplex PCR reads, giving one row per CDR3 protein. Of under 350,000 distinct CDR3 sequences in the sample, about an eighth were seen once. Specimen: blood. The origin of the receptors is a woman in her 40s with Graves' ophthalmopathy.

This clonotype was seen repeatedly, ten times or more. The V and J genes are TRBV5-4 and TRBJ2-5, with D perhaps TRBD2 (5 bases). V lost 0 bases and J 5 bases, leaving 8 bases between the germline ends. The CDR3 consists of 13 residues. Germline CDR1 SGHNT, CDR2 YYREEE (reference sequence). CDR3 sequence: CASSLGRGETQYF. The CDR3 region has the DNA TGTGCCAGCAGCTTGGGTCGCGGGGAGACCCAGTACTTC.

This clonotype occurred a few times. In nucleotides, the CDR3 is TGCAGTGCTAGCTCAGGTCAGGGGCTCTGGGAAGCTTTCTTT. Translation: CSASSGQGLWEAFF. The chain recombines TRBV20-1 with TRBJ1-1; the D gene is possibly TRBD1 (6 bases). The CDR3 runs 14 residues. CDR1 is DFQATT, CDR2 SNEGSKA, per germline (reference sequence). With 3 bases removed from V and 8 bases from J, the gap between germline ends came to 19 bases.

V gene TRBV20-1 combines with J gene TRBJ1-5, with TRBD1 matching 7 bases. This CDR3 has 15 amino acids. Looked up from germline, CDR1 is DFQATT and CDR2 is SNEGSKA (reference sequence). The ends lost 3 bases at V and 0 bases at J; junction bases unmatched: 5. CDR3 nucleotide sequence: TGCAGTGCTAGTCAGGGGGGACATAGCAATCAGCCCCAGCATTTT. This sequence encodes CSASQGGHSNQPQHF.

This clonotype was seen a few times. The V gene is TRBV12-3 or TRBV12-4, the J gene TRBJ2-3; perhaps TRBD2 as D (7 bases). This CDR3 contains 14 residues. V lost 6 bases and J 4 bases, leaving 14 bases between the germline ends. The CDR3: CASSYTGGPDTQYF. CDR3 DNA: TGTGCCAGCAGCTACACGGGGGGCCCAGATACGCAGTATTTT.

This clonotype was seen at least ten times. This chain links TRBV7-2 with TRBJ2-3; D remains ambiguous. Deletions cut 5 bases from V and 4 bases from J, with 7 bases between. The CDR3 runs 12 residues. CDR1 SGHTA and CDR2 FQGNSA come from the germline V gene. The CDR3 DNA reads TGTGCCAGCAGCGCCATCGCAGATACGCAGTATTTT. It yields the protein CASSAIADTQYF.

The chain employs TRBV7-9 and TRBJ2-7; D may be TRBD2 (5 bases). This CDR3 is built from 14 residues. The V gene's germline CDR1 is SEHNR and CDR2 FQNEAQ (reference sequence). Trimming took 6 bases from V and 0 from J, leaving 12 bases between them. The CDR3 here is CASSGSGSSYEQYF. In DNA form, the CDR3 reads TGTGCCAGCAGTGGGTCGGGATCCTCCTACGAGCAGTACTTC.

This clonotype appeared many times. The chain employs TRBV2 and TRBJ2-1, with TRBD1 identical over 7 bases. The V gene's germline CDR1 is SNHLY and CDR2 FYNNEI. The trim removed 3 bases at V and 7 bases at J, leaving 12 bases unmatched. This CDR3 spans 16 amino acids. The CDR3 DNA is TGTGCCAGCAGTGATTTGCAGGGGGATTTTCGGAATGAGCAGTTCTTC. As protein: CASSDLQGDFRNEQFF.

The table lists this clonotype with many counts. The chain has TRBV2 and TRBJ1-2; 7 bases align to TRBD1. The V and J ends lost 6 bases and 4 bases, in that order; junction bases with no gene match: 5. The CDR3 has 13 amino acids. Germline CDR1 and CDR2: SNHLY and FYNNEI. The chain's CDR3 is CASRQGGFYGYTF. The CDR3 DNA reads as TGTGCCAGCAGGCAGGGGGGGTTCTATGGCTACACCTTC.

This clonotype occurred many times. V gene TRBV20-1 combines with J gene TRBJ2-5; 14 nucleotides align to TRBD2. V was pared by 2 bases and J by 5 bases, with 13 bases of the junction left unmatched. The CDR3 totals 18 residues. The V gene's germline CDR1 is DFQATT and CDR2 SNEGSKA (reference sequence). The CDR3 region has the DNA TGCAGTGCTAGAATAGGTGGACTAGCGGGAGGCCGAGAGGAGACCCAGTACTTC. Its translation: CSARIGGLAGGREETQYF.

In this sample, this clonotype turned up many times. The gene calls are TRBV6-1 and TRBJ1-1; D ambiguous. Germline lookup yields CDR1 MNHNS and CDR2 SASEGT. With 6 bases removed from V and 0 bases from J, the gap between germline ends came to 14 bases. The CDR3 spans 15 residues. The CDR3 DNA reads as TGTGCCAGCAGCCCGATTCAGGCCATGAACACTGAAGCTTTCTTT. Its protein is CASSPIQAMNTEAFF.

In this sample, this clonotype turned up many times. The chain couples TRBV5-1 to TRBJ1-2, with D hard to call. Germline CDR1 and CDR2: SGHRS and YFSETQ. Trimming removed 0 bases from V and 1 base from J, with 10 bases in between. The CDR3 is 15 amino acids. CDR3 nucleotides: TGCGCCAGCAGCTTGGTCGGAGAAAGTAACTATGGCTACACCTTC. Translation gives CASSLVGESNYGYTF.

This clonotype was observed a few times. The rearrangement uses TRBV2 and TRBJ1-6; D remains unclear. This CDR3 has 13 residues. CDR1 is SNHLY and CDR2 is FYNNEI in the germline V gene. Trimming took off 7 bases at V and 10 bases at J, with 14 bases between the two ends. The CDR3 is CASTLDGRSPLHF. The DNA for the CDR3 is TGTGCCAGCACGTTAGACGGACGATCACCCCTCCACTTT.

This clonotype turned up a few times. The chain has TRBV5-5 and TRBJ1-2, with D hard to call. The CDR3 runs to 15 residues. Germline CDR1 SGHKS, CDR2 YYEKEE (reference sequence). With 4 bases removed from V and 2 bases from J, the gap between germline ends came to 15 bases. CDR3 sequence (DNA): TGTGCCAGCAGCGCCTCGGGAGCAAAAAACTATGGCTACACCTTC. This translates into CASSASGAKNYGYTF.